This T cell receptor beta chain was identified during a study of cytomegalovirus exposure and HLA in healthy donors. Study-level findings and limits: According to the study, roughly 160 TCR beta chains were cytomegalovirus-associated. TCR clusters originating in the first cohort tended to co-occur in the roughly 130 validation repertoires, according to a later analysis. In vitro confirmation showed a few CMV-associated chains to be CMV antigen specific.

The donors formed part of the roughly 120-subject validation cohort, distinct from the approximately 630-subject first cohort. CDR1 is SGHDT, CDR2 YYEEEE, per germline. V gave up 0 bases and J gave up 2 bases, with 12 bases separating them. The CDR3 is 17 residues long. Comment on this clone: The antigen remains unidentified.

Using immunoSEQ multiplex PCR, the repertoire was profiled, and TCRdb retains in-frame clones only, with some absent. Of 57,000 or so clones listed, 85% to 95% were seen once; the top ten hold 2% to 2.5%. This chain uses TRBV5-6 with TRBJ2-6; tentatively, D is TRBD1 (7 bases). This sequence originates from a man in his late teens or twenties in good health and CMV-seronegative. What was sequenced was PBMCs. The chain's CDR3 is CASSLVEGATGANVLTF. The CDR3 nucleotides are TGTGCCAGCAGCTTGGTGGAGGGGGCGACTGGGGCCAACGTCCTGACTTTC. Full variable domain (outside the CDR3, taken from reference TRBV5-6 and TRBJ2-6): DAGVTQSPTHLIKTRGQQVTLRCSPKSGHDTVSWYQQALGQGPQFIFQYYEEEERQRGNFPDRFSGHQFPNYSSELNVNALLLGDSALYLCASSLVEGATGANVLTFGAGSRLTVL.